These 30 T cell receptor beta chains were sequenced from one sample in a study of identical twins. In TCRdb, the 5' RACE reads were re-called with MiXCR into one record per CDR3 protein. The repertoire includes approximately 600,000 distinct CDR3 sequences, 7.1% of them detected once, and around 1.6% sits in the top ten. The same sample was also studied in work on yellow fever vaccine responses in identical twins.

Sequencing was performed on PBMCs. Source of these receptors: a woman between 18 and 29 years old in good health.

This clonotype was detected many times. This chain connects TRBV4-1 to TRBJ1-1; 7 bases map to TRBD1. Trimming at V came to 0 bases and at J to 4 bases, leaving 5 bases not matched to a gene. This CDR3 is 15 amino acids long. Germline V lookup: CDR1 MGHRA, CDR2 YSYEKL. The CDR3 nucleotides are TGCGCCAGCAGCCAAGAAGGGGGCCGCGGCACTGAAGCTTTCTTT. Protein product: CASSQEGGRGTEAFF.

This clonotype was seen a handful of times. The V gene is TRBV10-3, the J gene TRBJ2-3; 12 nucleotides match TRBD2. Germline trimming cut 6 bases from V and 0 bases from J; bases unmatched to any gene: 4. CDR1 is ENHRY, CDR2 SYGVKD, per germline. The CDR3 is made up of 16 amino acids. CDR3 nucleotides: TGTGCCATCAGGGGGACTAGCGGGCGAAGCACAGATACGCAGTATTTT. Its translation: CAIRGTSGRSTDTQYF.

J is TRBJ2-3 and V is TRBV7-2; the match to TRBD1 covers 8 bases. After removal of 3 bases from V and 2 bases from J, the junction contained 4 bases not matched to a gene. This CDR3 comprises 15 residues. CDR1 and CDR2 from the germline V gene are SGHTA and FQGNSA. The CDR3 loop reads CASSFGTGYTDTQYF. CDR3 DNA sequence: TGTGCCAGCAGCTTCGGGACAGGCTACACAGATACGCAGTATTTT.

A few counts support this clonotype. The gene calls are TRBV20-1 and TRBJ2-3; 10 nucleotides line up with TRBD2. This CDR3 has 15 residues. CDR1 and CDR2 (germline): DFQATT, SNEGSKA (reference sequence). The junction had 11 bases not matched to a gene; V was cut back by 3 bases and J by 8 bases. The CDR3 loop is CSASVGRLAGVTQYF. The CDR3 bases are TGCAGTGCTAGTGTTGGCCGCCTAGCGGGAGTTACGCAGTATTTT.

For the CDR3, the DNA is TGTGCCACTGGCGGGAGTTGGAGTTCCGGGGAGCTGTTTTTT. It specifies CATGGSWSSGELFF. This rearrangement joins TRBV10-3 to TRBJ2-2, with 7 nucleotides matching TRBD2. The CDR3 is 14 residues long. Germline V gene sequence: CDR1 ENHRY, CDR2 SYGVKD. Unmatched junction bases numbered 11, after V lost 10 bases and J lost 6 bases.

This clonotype was observed at least ten times. CDR3 sequence: CASSPGTPFPEQYF. DNA for the CDR3: TGTGCCAGCAGCCCCGGGACTCCTTTCCCCGAGCAGTACTTC. This sequence joins TRBV12-3 or TRBV12-4 and TRBJ2-7; weak D call: TRBD2 (6 bases). The CDR3 runs 14 residues. Trimming stripped 6 bases from V and 6 bases from J, with 18 bases between.

The rearrangement joins TRBV4-1 to TRBJ2-3; 13 bases line up with TRBD2. Germline loops: CDR1 MGHRA, CDR2 YSYEKL. V dropped 2 bases and J dropped 0; count of bases not matched to a gene: 11. The CDR3 is 20 residues long. The CDR3 DNA follows: TGCGCCAGCAGCCAACCGGGACTAGCGGGGCGGAAGAGTAGCACAGATACGCAGTATTTT. It codes for CASSQPGLAGRKSSTDTQYF.

This clonotype was seen many times. V gene TRBV7-6 combines with J gene TRBJ2-7, with TRBD1 as a possible D gene (7 bases). CDR3 size: 15 residues. The germline V gene has CDR1 SGHVS and CDR2 FNYEAQ. With 2 bases removed from V and 6 bases from J, the gap between germline ends came to 17 bases. DNA for the CDR3: TGTGCCAGCAGCTTATCGGCAGGGGGGTACTCCGAGCAGTACTTC. This gives the protein CASSLSAGGYSEQYF.

V is TRBV24-1 and J is TRBJ2-1, with 13 bases identical to TRBD2. There are 14 residues in the CDR3. CDR1 is KGHDR, CDR2 SFDVKD, per germline. V was clipped by 5 bases and J by 8 bases; unmatched bases: 2. This chain's CDR3 is CATSVGLAGDEQFF. The DNA for the CDR3 is TGTGCCACCAGTGTCGGACTAGCGGGAGATGAGCAGTTCTTC.

This clonotype was picked up many times. The J gene is TRBJ1-1, the V gene TRBV5-1; possibly TRBD1 for D (5 bases). V gave up 0 bases and J gave up 7 bases, with 16 bases separating them. Germline V gives CDR1 SGHRS, CDR2 YFSETQ. The CDR3 extends over 15 amino acids. CDR3 protein: CASSLGFGGIGEAFF. DNA for the CDR3: TGCGCCAGCAGCTTGGGCTTTGGGGGAATTGGTGAAGCTTTCTTT.

The CDR3 protein is CASSLTTQGYEQYF. The CDR3 nucleotides read TGTGCCAGCAGCTTAACGACACAGGGCTACGAGCAGTACTTC. The chain has TRBV7-6 and TRBJ2-7; D might be TRBD1 (6 bases). The V gene lost 2 bases and the J gene lost 3 bases, with 11 bases spanning the gap. The CDR3 contains 14 residues. Germline V gene lookup returns CDR1 SGHVS and CDR2 FNYEAQ.

The rearrangement links TRBV7-9 to TRBJ2-2; D not resolved. Germline lookup yields CDR1 SEHNR and CDR2 FQNEAQ (reference sequence). Trimming cost V 5 bases and J 9 bases, with 10 bases left between them. This CDR3 contains 12 residues. The CDR3 protein is CASSVRPRELFF. CDR3 coding DNA: TGTGCCAGCAGCGTCAGGCCGAGGGAGCTGTTTTTT. Supplemented by reference TRBV7-9 and TRBJ2-2, the full variable domain reads DTGVSQNPRHKITKRGQNVTFRCDPISEHNRLYWYRQTLGQGPEFLTYFQNEAQLEKSRLLSDRFSAERPKGSFSTLEIQRTEQGDSAMYLCASSVRPRELFFGEGSRLTVL.

Here the CDR3 reads CASSRTLSNYGYTF. The CDR3 coding sequence is TGTGCCAGCAGCCGGACTCTCTCGAACTATGGCTACACCTTC. The J gene is TRBJ1-2, the V gene TRBV6-1; no firm D call. The CDR3 is 14 amino acids. V dropped 6 bases and J dropped 2 bases, with 13 bases sitting between them. CDR1 and CDR2 from the germline V gene are MNHNS and SASEGT.

This clonotype was seen at least ten times. The chain has TRBV4-1 and TRBJ2-3, with D possibly TRBD2 on 6 matching bases. Germline V gene sequence: CDR1 MGHRA, CDR2 YSYEKL. Trimming took off 0 bases at V and 5 bases at J, with 6 bases between the two ends. CDR3 length: 13 amino acids. The CDR3 loop reads CASSQEGGDTQYF. In DNA form, the CDR3 reads TGCGCCAGCAGCCAAGAGGGAGGAGATACGCAGTATTTT.

This clonotype was seen repeatedly, ten times or more. CDR3 sequence reads: CASSPLGLAGNNEQFF. The CDR3 DNA reads as TGTGCCAGCAGTCCACTGGGACTAGCGGGAAACAATGAGCAGTTCTTC. The rearrangement links TRBV12-3 or TRBV12-4 to TRBJ2-1, with 13 bases identical to TRBD2. The CDR3 has 16 amino acids. J was trimmed by 5 bases and V by 5 bases; bases with no gene match: 6.

This clonotype was counted at least ten times. V gene TRBV5-1 combines with J gene TRBJ2-1; 10 bases fit TRBD2. The CDR3 sequence is 16 residues long. CDR1 and CDR2 (germline): SGHRS, YFSETQ. J was trimmed by 7 bases and V by 4 bases; bases with no gene match: 11. CDR3 DNA: TGCGCCAGCAGCCTGGGAGTAGCGGGGGGCACGAATGAGCAGTTCTTC. Translating it yields CASSLGVAGGTNEQFF. The whole variable domain, filled in from reference TRBV5-1 and TRBJ2-1, reads KAGVTQTPRYLIKTRGQQVTLSCSPISGHRSVSWYQQTPGQGLQFLFEYFSETQRNKGNFPGRFSGRQFSNSRSEMNVSTLELGDSALYLCASSLGVAGGTNEQFFGPGTRLTVL.

V usage is TRBV12-5 and J usage is TRBJ2-1; possibly TRBD1 for D (6 bases). Trimming took off 0 bases at V and 1 base at J, with 13 bases between the two ends. Germline CDR1 and CDR2: LGHNT and FRNRAP. This CDR3 is 17 amino acids long. The DNA for the CDR3 is TGTGCTAGTGGTTTGGTACAGGGAACGAGTTCCTACAATGAGCAGTTCTTC. Amino acid sequence: CASGLVQGTSSYNEQFF.

This clonotype has more than one count but fewer than ten. The chain carries TRBV27 and TRBJ1-6; 10 positions agree with TRBD1. The trim removed 5 bases at V and 3 bases at J, leaving 7 bases unmatched. Germline V gene sequence: CDR1 MNHEY, CDR2 SMNVEV (reference sequence). The CDR3 has 17 amino acids. CDR3 residues: CASSNGQGVGYNSPLHF. The CDR3 DNA sequence: TGTGCCAGCAGTAACGGACAGGGGGTGGGCTATAATTCACCCCTCCACTTT.

This clonotype was seen ten or more times. The chain has TRBV7-9 and TRBJ1-1; D perhaps matches TRBD1 (5 bases). Per the germline V gene, CDR1 is SEHNR and CDR2 is FQNEAQ (reference sequence). V shed 5 bases and J shed 4 bases, with 20 bases lying between them. The CDR3 covers 16 residues. CDR3 sequence: CASSEKLRDSSTEAFF. The CDR3 DNA reads as TGTGCCAGCAGCGAAAAACTCAGGGATTCGAGCACTGAAGCTTTCTTT.

The rearrangement joins TRBV2 to TRBJ1-2; D is uncertain. Germline assignment: CDR1 SNHLY and CDR2 FYNNEI. This CDR3 comprises 16 residues. V was cut by 1 base and J by 0 bases, with 12 bases left in between. The CDR3 region has the DNA TGTGCCAGCAGTGAAGAATGGCTGACGACTAACTATGGCTACACCTTC. As protein: CASSEEWLTTNYGYTF. Drawing the rest from reference TRBV2 and TRBJ1-2, the complete variable domain is EPEVTQTPSHQVTQMGQEVILRCVPISNHLYFYWYRQILGQKVEFLVSFYNNEISEKSEIFDDQFSVERPDGSNFTLKIRSTKLEDSAMYFCASSEEWLTTNYGYTFGSGTRLTVV.

This clonotype was seen only a few times. The V and J genes are TRBV28 and TRBJ2-7; D is unclear. V lost 5 bases to trimming and J lost 5 bases, with 13 bases between them. Germline V gene data show CDR1 as MDHEN and CDR2 as SYDVKM. CDR3 length equals 13 residues. The CDR3 is CASSPRLGNEQYF. In nucleotides, the CDR3 is TGTGCCAGCAGTCCCCGGTTGGGGAACGAGCAGTACTTC.

This clonotype was seen ten or more times. The chain employs TRBV28 and TRBJ1-5; D is unresolved. Per germline, CDR1 MDHEN and CDR2 SYDVKM. Trimming stripped 2 bases from V and 5 bases from J, with 13 bases between. The CDR3 spans 15 residues. CDR3 DNA: TGTGCCAGCAGTTTAATGGAGAACAGTGATCAGCCCCAGCATTTT. Protein product: CASSLMENSDQPQHF. The complete variable domain, with remaining parts taken from reference TRBV28 and TRBJ1-5, reads DVKVTQSSRYLVKRTGEKVFLECVQDMDHENMFWYRQDPGLGLRLIYFSYDVKMKEKGDIPEGYSVSREKKERFSLILESASTNQTSMYLCASSLMENSDQPQHFGDGTRLSIL.

This clonotype was observed a few times. The chain recombines TRBV14 with TRBJ2-3, with D maybe TRBD2 (6 bases). The CDR3 runs to 15 residues. Germline V gene sequence: CDR1 SGHDN, CDR2 FVKESK. Between the trimmed V and J ends, which lost 2 bases and 3 bases, there was a span of 12 bases. CDR3 nucleotide sequence: TGTGCCAGCAGCCAATACGACAGCGGGACAGATACGCAGTATTTT. Translating gives CASSQYDSGTDTQYF.

Ten or more counts support this clonotype. This sequence joins TRBV3-1 and TRBJ1-6; 7 nucleotides match TRBD1. Germline trimming cut 4 bases from V and 7 bases from J; bases unmatched to any gene: 13. The V gene's germline CDR1 is LGHDT and CDR2 YNNKEL (reference sequence). This CDR3 contains 17 residues. CDR3 sequence reads: CASSPLNSQGYNSPLHF. CDR3 DNA: TGTGCCAGCAGCCCCCTCAACTCACAGGGGTACAATTCACCCCTCCACTTT. The variable domain in full, with the rest retrieved from reference TRBV3-1 and TRBJ1-6, is DTAVSQTPKYLVTQMGNDKSIKCEQNLGHDTMYWYKQDSKKFLKIMFSYNNKELIINETVPNRFSPKSPDKAHLNLHINSLELGDSAVYFCASSPLNSQGYNSPLHFGNGTRLTVT.

The table lists this clonotype with many counts. This chain joins TRBV7-9 and TRBJ2-7; D is unresolved. With 5 bases removed from V and 0 bases from J, the gap between germline ends came to 14 bases. The CDR3 has 15 amino acids. Germline V gene data show CDR1 as SEHNR and CDR2 as FQNEAQ (reference sequence). CDR3 in DNA: TGTGCCAGCAGCCCCTCGGGCGGCCCCTCCTACGAGCAGTACGTC. It yields the protein CASSPSGGPSYEQYV.

A few counts support this clonotype. This chain's CDR3 is CSVEVSTQYF. The CDR3 nucleotides are TGCAGCGTTGAGGTCTCTACGCAGTATTTT. The chain carries TRBV29-1 and TRBJ2-3; D is ambiguous. V was pared by 3 bases and J by 8 bases, with 6 bases between. CDR1 is SQVTM and CDR2 is ANQGSEA in the germline V gene. The length of the CDR3 is 10 residues.

In its sample, this clonotype was seen a few times. The chain couples TRBV5-1 to TRBJ2-1, with D tentatively TRBD2 (6 bases). With 4 bases removed from V and 8 bases from J, the gap between germline ends came to 19 bases. Per germline, CDR1 SGHRS and CDR2 YFSETQ. The CDR3 is 15 residues long. The CDR3 spells CASSPGQGGIDEQFF. The CDR3 DNA reads as TGCGCCAGCAGCCCCGGACAAGGCGGGATCGATGAGCAGTTCTTC.

V and J are TRBV7-9 and TRBJ2-3; 10 bases match TRBD2. Germline assignment: CDR1 SEHNR and CDR2 FQNEAQ (reference sequence). Trimming cost V 2 bases and J 0 bases; bases outside gene matches: 2. The CDR3 runs to 16 residues. The CDR3 nucleotides are TGTGCCAGCAGCTTAACTAGCGGGGAGAGCACAGATACGCAGTATTTT. Its protein product is CASSLTSGESTDTQYF.

This clonotype was counted at least ten times. The gene calls are TRBV5-1 and TRBJ2-3; TRBD2 might be the D (5 bases). The germline V and J ends were trimmed by 6 bases and 4 bases, with 9 bases remaining between them. The CDR3 spans 12 residues. The germline V gene has CDR1 SGHRS and CDR2 YFSETQ. The CDR3 loop is CASNGVADTQYF. CDR3 coding DNA: TGCGCCAGCAACGGGGTCGCAGATACGCAGTATTTT.

This clonotype was recorded a few times. The chain employs TRBV12-3 or TRBV12-4 and TRBJ2-5, with 8 bases lining up with TRBD1. V lost 6 bases and J lost 5; bases outside the gene matches: 5. CDR3 length: 13 amino acids. As DNA, the CDR3 is TGTGCCAGCAGCGACAGGGGCCGGGAGACCCAGTACTTC. The encoded protein is CASSDRGRETQYF.